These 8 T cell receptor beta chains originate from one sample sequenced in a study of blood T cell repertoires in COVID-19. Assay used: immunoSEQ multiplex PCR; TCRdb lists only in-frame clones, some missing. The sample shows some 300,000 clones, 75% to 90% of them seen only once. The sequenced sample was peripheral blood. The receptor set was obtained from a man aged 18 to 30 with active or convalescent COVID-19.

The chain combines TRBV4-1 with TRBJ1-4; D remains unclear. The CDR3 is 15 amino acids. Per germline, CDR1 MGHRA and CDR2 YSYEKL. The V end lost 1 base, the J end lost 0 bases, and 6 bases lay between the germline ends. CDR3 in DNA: TGCGCCAGCAGCCAAGGGCGGACAACTAATGAAAAACTGTTTTTT. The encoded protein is CASSQGRTTNEKLFF.

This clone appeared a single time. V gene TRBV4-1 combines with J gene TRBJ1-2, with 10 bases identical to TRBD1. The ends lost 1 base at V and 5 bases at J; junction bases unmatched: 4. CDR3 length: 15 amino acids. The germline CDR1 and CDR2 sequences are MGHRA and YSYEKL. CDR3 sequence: CASSQGTGGSYGYTF. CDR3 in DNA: TGCGCCAGCAGCCAAGGGACAGGGGGTTCGTATGGCTACACCTTC.

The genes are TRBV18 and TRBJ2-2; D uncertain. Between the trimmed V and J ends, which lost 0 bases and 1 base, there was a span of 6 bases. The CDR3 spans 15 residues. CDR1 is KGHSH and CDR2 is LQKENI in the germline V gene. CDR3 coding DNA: TGTGCCAGCTCACCACCGTCACAGAACACCGGGGAGCTGTTTTTT. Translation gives CASSPPSQNTGELFF.

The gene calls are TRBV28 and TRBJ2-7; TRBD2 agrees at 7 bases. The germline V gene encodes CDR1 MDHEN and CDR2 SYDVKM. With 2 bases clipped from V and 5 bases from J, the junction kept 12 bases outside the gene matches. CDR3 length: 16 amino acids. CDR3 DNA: TGTGCCAGCAGTTTAGACGCCAGCGTTCGGGGGGACGAGCAGTACTTC. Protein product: CASSLDASVRGDEQYF.

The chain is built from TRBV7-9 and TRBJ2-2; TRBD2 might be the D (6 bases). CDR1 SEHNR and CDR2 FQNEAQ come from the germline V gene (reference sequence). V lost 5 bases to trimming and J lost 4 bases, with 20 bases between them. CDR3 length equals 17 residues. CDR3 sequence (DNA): TGTGCCAGCAGCCCCGGAGGCCGGGTAGCGGCCACCGGGGAGCTGTTTTTT. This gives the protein CASSPGGRVAATGELFF.

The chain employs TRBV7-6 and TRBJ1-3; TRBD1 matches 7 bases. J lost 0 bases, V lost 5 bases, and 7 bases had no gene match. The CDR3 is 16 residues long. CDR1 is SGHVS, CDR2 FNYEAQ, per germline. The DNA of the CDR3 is TGTGCCAGCAGCCCTCGACAGGGACTCTCTGGAAACACCATATATTTT. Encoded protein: CASSPRQGLSGNTIYF.

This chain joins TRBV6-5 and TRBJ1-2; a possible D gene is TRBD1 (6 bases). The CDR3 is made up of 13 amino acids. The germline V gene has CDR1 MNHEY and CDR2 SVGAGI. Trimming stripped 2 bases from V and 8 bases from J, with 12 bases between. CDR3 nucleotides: TGTGCCAGCAGTTACGCAGGGGCTGGGGGCTACACCTTC. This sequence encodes CASSYAGAGGYTF.

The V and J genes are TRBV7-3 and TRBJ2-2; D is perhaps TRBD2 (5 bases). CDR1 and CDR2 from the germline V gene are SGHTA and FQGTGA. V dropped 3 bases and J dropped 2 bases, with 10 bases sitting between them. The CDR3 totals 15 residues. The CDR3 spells CASSFGELNTGELFF. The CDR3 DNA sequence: TGTGCCAGCAGCTTCGGGGAGCTTAACACCGGGGAGCTGTTTTTT.